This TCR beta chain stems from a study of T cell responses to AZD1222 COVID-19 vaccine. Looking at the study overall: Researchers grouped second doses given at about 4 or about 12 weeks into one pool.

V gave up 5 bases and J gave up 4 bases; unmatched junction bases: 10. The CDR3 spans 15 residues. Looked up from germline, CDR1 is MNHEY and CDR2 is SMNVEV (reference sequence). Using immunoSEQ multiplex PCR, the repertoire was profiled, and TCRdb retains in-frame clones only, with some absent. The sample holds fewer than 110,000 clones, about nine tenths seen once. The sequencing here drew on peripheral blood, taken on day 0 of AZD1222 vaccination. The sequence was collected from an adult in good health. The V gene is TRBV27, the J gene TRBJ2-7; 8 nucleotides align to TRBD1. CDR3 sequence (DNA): TGTGCCAGCAGTCCGCGGACAGGGCGGGGATACGAGCAGTACTTC. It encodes CASSPRTGRGYEQYF.